The 3 T cell receptor beta chains below all came from one sample that was sequenced in a study of neurological immune-mediated disorders. TCRdb analysed the 5' RACE reads with MiXCR anew, one entry per CDR3 protein. Among around 33,000 distinct CDR3 sequences listed, around 6.8% were seen once. The material sequenced was PBMCs. These receptors were obtained from a woman aged 40 to 50 in good health.

This clonotype was recorded at least ten times. V and J are TRBV7-9 and TRBJ1-4; D perhaps matches TRBD1 (5 bases). With 3 bases removed from V and 6 bases from J, the gap between germline ends came to 5 bases. This CDR3 has 12 residues. The germline gives CDR1 SEHNR, CDR2 FQNEAQ (reference sequence). This CDR3 is CASSLTDEKLFF. The CDR3 region has the DNA TGTGCCAGCAGCTTGACAGATGAAAAACTGTTTTTT. The whole variable domain, filled in from reference TRBV7-9 and TRBJ1-4, reads DTGVSQNPRHKITKRGQNVTFRCDPISEHNRLYWYRQTLGQGPEFLTYFQNEAQLEKSRLLSDRFSAERPKGSFSTLEIQRTEQGDSAMYLCASSLTDEKLFFGSGTQLSVL.

This clonotype occurred a few times. The chain combines TRBV27 with TRBJ2-7; 10 bases map to TRBD2. V lost 3 bases and J lost 0; bases outside the gene matches: 11. The CDR3 extends over 18 amino acids. Germline V CDR1 and CDR2: MNHEY, SMNVEV (reference sequence). The CDR3 coding sequence is TGTGCCAGCAGTTTTCGTTGGTCCGGACTAGCGGTCTCCTACGAGCAGTACTTC. Its protein product is CASSFRWSGLAVSYEQYF.

This clonotype was detected ten times or more. The CDR3 DNA follows: TGTGCCAGCAGCGTAGAAGAGGTTAGGGACACTGAAGCTTTCTTT. Its translation is CASSVEEVRDTEAFF. The chain links TRBV9 to TRBJ1-1, with unresolved D. The CDR3 spans 15 residues. V was shortened by 0 bases and J by 3 bases, with 12 bases between the two germline ends. Germline V gene sequence: CDR1 SGDLS, CDR2 YYNGEE.